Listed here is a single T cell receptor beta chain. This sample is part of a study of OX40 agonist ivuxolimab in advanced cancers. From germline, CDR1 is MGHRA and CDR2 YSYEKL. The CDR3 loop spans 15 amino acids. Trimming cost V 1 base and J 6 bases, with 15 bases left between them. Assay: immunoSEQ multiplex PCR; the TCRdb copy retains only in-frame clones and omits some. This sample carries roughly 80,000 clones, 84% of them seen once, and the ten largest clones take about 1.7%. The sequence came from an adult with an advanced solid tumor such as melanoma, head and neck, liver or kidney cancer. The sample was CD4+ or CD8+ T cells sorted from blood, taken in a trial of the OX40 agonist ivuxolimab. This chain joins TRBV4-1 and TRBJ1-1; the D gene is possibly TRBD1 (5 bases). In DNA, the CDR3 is TGCGCCAGCAGCCAAGTAGGGGCGCGGGCGGCTGAAGCTTTCTTT. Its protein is CASSQVGARAAEAFF.